The TCR beta chain described here comes from a study of radiation and T cells in renal cell carcinoma. Overall study results and limits: Top tumor clonotypes rose in blood 2 weeks post-radiation, then contracted.

The CDR3 loop spans 13 amino acids. Germline CDR1 is LNHDA and CDR2 is SQIVND (reference sequence). V lost 5 bases to trimming and J lost 5 bases, with 12 bases between them. Concerning this clone itself: Its antigen remains unidentified.

Documented time point: baseline pretreatment blood. The treatment: 15 Gy SBRT to primary tumor, nephrectomy 4 weeks later. Radiation-treated patients gave blood at baseline, week 2 and week 4. The tumor was a clear cell renal cell carcinoma. Repertoires were generated with immunoSEQ multiplex PCR, while TCRdb's copy carries only in-frame clones and drops some. The sample has 120,000 to 150,000 clones; around 89% are singletons. The specimen comprised blood, sampled from a patient whose treatment included radiotherapy and nephrectomy. The chain combines TRBV19 with TRBJ2-5; D might be TRBD1 or TRBD2, each matching 5 bases. The receptor comes from a woman in her 70s with renal cell carcinoma. The CDR3 region has the DNA TGTGCCAGTAGTGGGCCAGGGACCGAGACCCAGTACTTC. Translated, it gives CASSGPGTETQYF.